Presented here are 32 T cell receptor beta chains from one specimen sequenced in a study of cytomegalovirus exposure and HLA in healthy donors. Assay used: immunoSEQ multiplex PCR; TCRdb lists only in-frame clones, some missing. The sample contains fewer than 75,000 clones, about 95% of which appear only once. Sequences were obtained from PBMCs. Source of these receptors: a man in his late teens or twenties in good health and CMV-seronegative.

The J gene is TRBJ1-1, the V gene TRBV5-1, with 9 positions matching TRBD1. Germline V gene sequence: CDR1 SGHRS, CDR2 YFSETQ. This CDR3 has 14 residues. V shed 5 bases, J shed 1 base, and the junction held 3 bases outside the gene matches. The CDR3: CASRLGQGNTEAFF. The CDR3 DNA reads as TGCGCCAGCAGGCTGGGACAGGGGAACACTGAAGCTTTCTTT. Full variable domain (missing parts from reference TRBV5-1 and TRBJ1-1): KAGVTQTPRYLIKTRGQQVTLSCSPISGHRSVSWYQQTPGQGLQFLFEYFSETQRNKGNFPGRFSGRQFSNSRSEMNVSTLELGDSALYLCASRLGQGNTEAFFGQGTRLTVV.

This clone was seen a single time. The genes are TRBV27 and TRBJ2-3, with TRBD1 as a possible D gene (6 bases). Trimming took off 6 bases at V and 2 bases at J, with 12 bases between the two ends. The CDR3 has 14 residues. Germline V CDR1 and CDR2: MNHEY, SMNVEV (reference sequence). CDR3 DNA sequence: TGTGCCAGCAGCCCCTGGACAGCCACAGATACGCAGTATTTT. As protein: CASSPWTATDTQYF.

The CDR3 protein is CASSSGTVNTEAFF. CDR3 in DNA: TGTGCCAGCTCTTCCGGGACAGTTAACACTGAAGCTTTCTTT. The chain carries TRBV18 and TRBJ1-1; 7 bases fit TRBD1. CDR3 length: 14 residues. With V trimmed by 6 bases and J by 2 bases, 6 bases remained unmatched. Germline loops: CDR1 KGHSH, CDR2 LQKENI.

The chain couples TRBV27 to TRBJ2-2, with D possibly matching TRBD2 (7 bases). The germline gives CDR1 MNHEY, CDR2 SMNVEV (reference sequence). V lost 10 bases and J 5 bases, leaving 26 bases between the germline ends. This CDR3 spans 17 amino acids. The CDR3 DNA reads TGTGCCACCTCGTCCAGGGGTGGGGGGGTAGGGACCGGGGAGCTGTTTTTT. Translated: CATSSRGGGVGTGELFF.

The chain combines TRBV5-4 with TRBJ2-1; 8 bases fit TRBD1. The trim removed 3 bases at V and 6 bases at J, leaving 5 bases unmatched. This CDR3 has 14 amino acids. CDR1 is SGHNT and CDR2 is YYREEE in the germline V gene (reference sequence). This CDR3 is CASSSRQGFNEQFF. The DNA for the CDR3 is TGTGCCAGCAGCTCACGACAGGGGTTCAATGAGCAGTTCTTC.

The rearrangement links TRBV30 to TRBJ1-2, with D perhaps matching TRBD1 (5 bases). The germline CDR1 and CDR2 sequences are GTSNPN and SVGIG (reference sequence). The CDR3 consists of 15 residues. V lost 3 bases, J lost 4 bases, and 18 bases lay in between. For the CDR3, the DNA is TGTGCCTGGAGCGCCCTTTCAGGAGGGACCTATGGCTACACCTTC. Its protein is CAWSALSGGTYGYTF.

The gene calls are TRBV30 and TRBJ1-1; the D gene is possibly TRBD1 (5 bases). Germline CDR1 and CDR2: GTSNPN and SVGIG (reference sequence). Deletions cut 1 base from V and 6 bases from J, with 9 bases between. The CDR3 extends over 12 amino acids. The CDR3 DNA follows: TGTGCCTGGAGTGCTTTAGGGGCTGAAGCTTTCTTT. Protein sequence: CAWSALGAEAFF. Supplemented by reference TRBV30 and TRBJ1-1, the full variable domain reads SQTIHQWPATLVQPVGSPLSLECTVEGTSNPNLYWYRQAAGRGLQLLFYSVGIGQISSEVPQNLSASRPQDRQFILSSKKLLLSDSGFYLCAWSALGAEAFFGQGTRLTVV.

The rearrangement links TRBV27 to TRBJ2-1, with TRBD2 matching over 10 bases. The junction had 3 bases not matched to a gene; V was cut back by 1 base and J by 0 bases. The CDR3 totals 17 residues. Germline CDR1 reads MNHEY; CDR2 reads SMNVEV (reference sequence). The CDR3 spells CASSLFTSGVSYNEQFF. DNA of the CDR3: TGTGCCAGCAGTTTATTTACTAGCGGGGTCTCCTACAATGAGCAGTTCTTC.

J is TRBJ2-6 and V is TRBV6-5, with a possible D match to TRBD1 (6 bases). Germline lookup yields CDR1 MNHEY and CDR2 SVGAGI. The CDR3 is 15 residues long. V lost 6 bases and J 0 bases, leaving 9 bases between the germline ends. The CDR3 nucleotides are TGTGCCAGCAGCCGACAGGTCTCTGGGGCCAACGTCCTGACTTTC. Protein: CASSRQVSGANVLTF.

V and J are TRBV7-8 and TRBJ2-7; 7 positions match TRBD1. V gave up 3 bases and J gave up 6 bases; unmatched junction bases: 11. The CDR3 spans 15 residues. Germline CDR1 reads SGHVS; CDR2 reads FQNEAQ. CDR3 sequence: CASSFLGQGVVEQYF. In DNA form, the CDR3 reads TGTGCCAGCAGCTTTCTTGGGCAGGGGGTCGTCGAGCAGTACTTC.

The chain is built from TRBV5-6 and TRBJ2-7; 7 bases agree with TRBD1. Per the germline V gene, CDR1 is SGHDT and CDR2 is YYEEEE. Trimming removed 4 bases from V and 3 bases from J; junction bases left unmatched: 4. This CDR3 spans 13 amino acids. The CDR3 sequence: CASSRDSFYEQYF. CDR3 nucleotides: TGTGCCAGCAGCCGGGACAGCTTCTACGAGCAGTACTTC.

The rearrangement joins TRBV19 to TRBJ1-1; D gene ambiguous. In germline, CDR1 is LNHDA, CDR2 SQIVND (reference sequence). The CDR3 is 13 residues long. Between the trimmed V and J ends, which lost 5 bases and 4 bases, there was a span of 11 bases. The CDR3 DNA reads TGTGCCAGTAGTCCCCAACCCGGCACTGAAGCTTTCTTT. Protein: CASSPQPGTEAFF.

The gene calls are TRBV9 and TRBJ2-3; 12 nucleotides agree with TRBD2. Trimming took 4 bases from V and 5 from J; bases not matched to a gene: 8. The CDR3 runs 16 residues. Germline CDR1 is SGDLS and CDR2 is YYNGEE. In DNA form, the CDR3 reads TGTGCCAGCAGCCCCAAACTAGCGGGGGGCTTAGATACGCAGTATTTT. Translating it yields CASSPKLAGGLDTQYF.

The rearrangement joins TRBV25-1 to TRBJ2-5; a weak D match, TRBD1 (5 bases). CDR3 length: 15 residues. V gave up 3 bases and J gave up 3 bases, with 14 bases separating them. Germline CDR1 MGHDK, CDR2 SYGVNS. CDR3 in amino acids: CASSDARRREETQYF. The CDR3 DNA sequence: TGTGCCAGCAGTGACGCTAGGCGCAGGGAAGAGACCCAGTACTTC. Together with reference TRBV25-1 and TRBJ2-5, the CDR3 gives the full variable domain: EADIYQTPRYLVIGTGKKITLECSQTMGHDKMYWYQQDPGMELHLIHYSYGVNSTEKGDLSSESTVSRIRTEHFPLTLESARPSHTSQYLCASSDARRREETQYFGPGTRLLVL.

CDR3 region: CASSEEVGAIGETQYF. In DNA form, the CDR3 reads TGTGCCAGCAGTGAAGAAGTGGGGGCGATCGGAGAGACCCAGTACTTC. This chain links TRBV2 with TRBJ2-5; a possible D gene is TRBD1 (6 bases). This CDR3 has 16 amino acids. Germline assignment: CDR1 SNHLY and CDR2 FYNNEI. The V and J ends lost 1 base and 4 bases respectively, with 16 bases between them.

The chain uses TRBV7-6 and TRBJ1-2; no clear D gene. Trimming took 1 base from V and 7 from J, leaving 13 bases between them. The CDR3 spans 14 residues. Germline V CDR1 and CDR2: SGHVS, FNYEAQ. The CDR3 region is CASSLVANRGGYTF. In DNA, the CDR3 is TGTGCCAGCAGCTTAGTTGCCAATCGCGGTGGCTACACCTTC.

The CDR3 sequence: CASSLAGASGYNEQFF. DNA for the CDR3: TGCGCCAGCAGCTTGGCCGGGGCTAGCGGATACAATGAGCAGTTCTTC. This rearrangement joins TRBV5-1 to TRBJ2-1; 7 bases align to TRBD2. Germline lookup yields CDR1 SGHRS and CDR2 YFSETQ. CDR3 length: 16 amino acids. The J segment lost 4 bases and the V segment lost 0 bases, leaving 7 bases of the junction unmatched.

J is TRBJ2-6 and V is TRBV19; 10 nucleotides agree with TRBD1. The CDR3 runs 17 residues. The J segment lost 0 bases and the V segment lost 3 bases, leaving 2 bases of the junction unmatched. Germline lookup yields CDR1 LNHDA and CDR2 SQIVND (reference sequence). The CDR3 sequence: CASSMWDRGSGANVLTF. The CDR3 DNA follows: TGTGCCAGTAGTATGTGGGACAGGGGCTCTGGGGCCAACGTCCTGACTTTC.

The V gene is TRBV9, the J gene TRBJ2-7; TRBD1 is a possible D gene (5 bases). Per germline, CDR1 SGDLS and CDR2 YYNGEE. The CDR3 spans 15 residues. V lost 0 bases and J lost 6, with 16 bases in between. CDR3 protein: CASSVGSQGFSEQYF. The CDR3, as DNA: TGTGCCAGCAGCGTAGGCTCTCAGGGTTTTTCCGAGCAGTACTTC.

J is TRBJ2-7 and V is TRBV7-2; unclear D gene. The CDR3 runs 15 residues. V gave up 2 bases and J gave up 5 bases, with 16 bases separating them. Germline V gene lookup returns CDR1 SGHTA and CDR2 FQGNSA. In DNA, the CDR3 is TGTGCCAGCAGCTTACTCCCCGGTGGCGGTGACGAGCAGTACTTC. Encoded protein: CASSLLPGGGDEQYF.

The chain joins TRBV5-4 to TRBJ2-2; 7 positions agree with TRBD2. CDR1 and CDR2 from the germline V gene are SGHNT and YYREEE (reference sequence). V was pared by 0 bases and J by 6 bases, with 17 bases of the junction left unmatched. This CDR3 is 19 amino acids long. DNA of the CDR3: TGTGCCAGCAGCTTGGGGTTGGCCCGCCTTGGACTAGGGGCCGGGGAGCTGTTTTTT. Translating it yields CASSLGLARLGLGAGELFF.

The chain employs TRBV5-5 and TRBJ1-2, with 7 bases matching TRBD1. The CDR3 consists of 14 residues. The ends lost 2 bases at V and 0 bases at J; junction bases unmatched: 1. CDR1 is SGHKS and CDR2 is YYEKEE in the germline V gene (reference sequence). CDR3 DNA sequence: TGTGCCAGCAGCTTAGGGACAGCTAACTATGGCTACACCTTC. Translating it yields CASSLGTANYGYTF. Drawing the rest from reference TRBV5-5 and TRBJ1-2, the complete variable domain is DAGVTQSPTHLIKTRGQQVTLRCSPISGHKSVSWYQQVLGQGPQFIFQYYEKEERGRGNFPDRFSARQFPNYSSELNVNALLLGDSALYLCASSLGTANYGYTFGSGTRLTVV.

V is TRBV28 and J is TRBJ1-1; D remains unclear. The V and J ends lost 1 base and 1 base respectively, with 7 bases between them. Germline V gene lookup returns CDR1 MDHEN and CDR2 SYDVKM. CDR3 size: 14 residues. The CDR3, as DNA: TGTGCCAGCAGTTTATCCCCCCGGAACACTGAAGCTTTCTTT. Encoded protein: CASSLSPRNTEAFF.

The CDR3 here is CASSLRAGEVDTQYF. Here the CDR3 DNA reads TGTGCCAGCAGCTTAAGGGCGGGGGAAGTAGATACGCAGTATTTT. The chain uses TRBV5-4 and TRBJ2-3; 7 bases map to TRBD2. The CDR3 covers 15 residues. Germline V gene lookup returns CDR1 SGHNT and CDR2 YYREEE (reference sequence). Trimming took 2 bases from V and 5 from J; bases not matched to a gene: 8.

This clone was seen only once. CDR3 nucleotides: TGCGCCAGCAGCCCACGCGTACAGGTTTATCATGGCTACACCTTC. Translating gives CASSPRVQVYHGYTF. This chain uses TRBV4-3 with TRBJ1-2; perhaps TRBD1 as D (5 bases). The CDR3 consists of 15 residues. V gave up 4 bases and J gave up 6 bases, with 18 bases separating them. Germline values: CDR1 LGHNA, CDR2 YSLEER.

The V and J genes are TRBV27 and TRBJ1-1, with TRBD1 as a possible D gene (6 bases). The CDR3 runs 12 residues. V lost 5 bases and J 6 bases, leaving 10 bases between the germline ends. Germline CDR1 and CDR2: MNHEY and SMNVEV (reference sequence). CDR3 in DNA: TGTGCCAGCAGTGGGGGGGCGTCTGAAGCTTTCTTT. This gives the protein CASSGGASEAFF.

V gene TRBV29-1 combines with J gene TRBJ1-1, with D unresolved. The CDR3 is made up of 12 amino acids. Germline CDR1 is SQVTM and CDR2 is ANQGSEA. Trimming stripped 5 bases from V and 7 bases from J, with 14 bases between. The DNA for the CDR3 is TGCAGCGTTCTTTTCGTGGCCAATGAAGCTTTCTTT. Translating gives CSVLFVANEAFF.

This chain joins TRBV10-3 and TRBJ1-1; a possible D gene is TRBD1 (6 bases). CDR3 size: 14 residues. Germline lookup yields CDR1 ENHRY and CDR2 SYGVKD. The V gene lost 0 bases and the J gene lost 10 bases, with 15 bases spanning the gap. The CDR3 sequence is CAISESGDDRSAFF. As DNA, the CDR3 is TGTGCCATCAGTGAGTCGGGGGATGACAGGTCAGCTTTCTTT.

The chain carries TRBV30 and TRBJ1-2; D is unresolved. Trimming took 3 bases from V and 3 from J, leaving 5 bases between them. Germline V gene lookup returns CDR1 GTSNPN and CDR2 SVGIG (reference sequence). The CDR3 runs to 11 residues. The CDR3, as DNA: TGTGCCTGGAGCGGGGACTATGGCTACACCTTC. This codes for CAWSGDYGYTF.

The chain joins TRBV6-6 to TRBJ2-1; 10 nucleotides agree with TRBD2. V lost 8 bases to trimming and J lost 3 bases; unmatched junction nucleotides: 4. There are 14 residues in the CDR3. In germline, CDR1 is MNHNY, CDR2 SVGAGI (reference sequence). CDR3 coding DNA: TGTGCCAGCGGGACTAGCGTACGCTACAATGAGCAGTTCTTC. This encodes CASGTSVRYNEQFF.

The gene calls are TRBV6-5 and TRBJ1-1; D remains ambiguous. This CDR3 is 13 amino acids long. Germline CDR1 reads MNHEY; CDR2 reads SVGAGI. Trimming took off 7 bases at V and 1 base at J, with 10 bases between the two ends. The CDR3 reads CASTAGPNTEAFF. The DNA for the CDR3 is TGTGCCAGCACGGCGGGTCCGAACACTGAAGCTTTCTTT.

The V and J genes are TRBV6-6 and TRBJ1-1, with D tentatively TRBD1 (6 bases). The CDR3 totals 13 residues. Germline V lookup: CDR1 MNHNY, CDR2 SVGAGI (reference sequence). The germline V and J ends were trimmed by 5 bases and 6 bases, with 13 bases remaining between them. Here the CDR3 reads CASSVPRGPEAFF. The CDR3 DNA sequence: TGTGCCAGCAGTGTACCCAGGGGCCCTGAAGCTTTCTTT.